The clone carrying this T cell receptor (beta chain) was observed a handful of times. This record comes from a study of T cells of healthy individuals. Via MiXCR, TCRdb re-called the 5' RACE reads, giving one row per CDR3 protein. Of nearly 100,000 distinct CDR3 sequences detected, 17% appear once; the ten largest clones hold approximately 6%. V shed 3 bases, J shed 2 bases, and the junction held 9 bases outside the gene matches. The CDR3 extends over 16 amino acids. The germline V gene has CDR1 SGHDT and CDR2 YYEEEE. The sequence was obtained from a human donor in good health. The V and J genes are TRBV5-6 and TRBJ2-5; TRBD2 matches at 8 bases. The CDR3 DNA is TGTGCCAGCAGCTCTGTAATAGCGGGGAGTCAAGAGACCCAGTACTTC. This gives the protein CASSSVIAGSQETQYF.